The TCR beta chain described here comes from a study of blood T cell repertoires in COVID-19. The repertoire was sequenced with immunoSEQ multiplex PCR; TCRdb's copy has only in-frame clones and lacks some. Of fewer than 200,000 clones listed, approximately 90% are singletons. Germline V gene sequence: CDR1 MDHEN, CDR2 SYDVKM. The CDR3 runs to 17 residues. V lost 4 bases, J lost 0 bases, and 18 bases lay in between. The clonotype comes from a man between 18 and 29 years old with COVID-19, enrolled during active disease. Sequencing used peripheral blood. The chain combines TRBV28 with TRBJ2-5; maybe TRBD1 (6 bases). For the CDR3, the DNA is TGTGCCAGCAGTTCCCTCCGGACAGCGACCTACCAAGAGACCCAGTACTTC. Its protein is CASSSLRTATYQETQYF. The full variable domain, with the rest looked up from reference TRBV28 and TRBJ2-5, is DVKVTQSSRYLVKRTGEKVFLECVQDMDHENMFWYRQDPGLGLRLIYFSYDVKMKEKGDIPEGYSVSREKKERFSLILESASTNQTSMYLCASSSLRTATYQETQYFGPGTRLLVL.